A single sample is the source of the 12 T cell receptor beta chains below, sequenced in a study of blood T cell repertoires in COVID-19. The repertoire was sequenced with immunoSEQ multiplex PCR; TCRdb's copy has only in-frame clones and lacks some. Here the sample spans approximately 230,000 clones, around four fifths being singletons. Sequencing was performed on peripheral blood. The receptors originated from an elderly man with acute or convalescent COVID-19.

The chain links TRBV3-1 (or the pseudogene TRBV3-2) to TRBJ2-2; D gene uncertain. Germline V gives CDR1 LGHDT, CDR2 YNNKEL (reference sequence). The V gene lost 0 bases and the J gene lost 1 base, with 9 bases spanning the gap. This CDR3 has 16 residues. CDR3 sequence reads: CASSQDETRNTGELFF. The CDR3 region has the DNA TGTGCCAGCAGCCAAGACGAGACAAGGAACACCGGGGAGCTGTTTTTT.

The CDR3 nucleotides are TGTGCCAGCAGCCTAGAGACAGGGACGTACGAGCAGTACTTC. It translates to CASSLETGTYEQYF. This sequence joins TRBV4-2 and TRBJ2-7, with 7 bases lining up with TRBD1. J gave up 4 bases and V 4 bases, and 7 bases lay outside the gene matches. The CDR3 has 14 amino acids. The V gene's germline CDR1 is LGHNA and CDR2 YNFKEQ.

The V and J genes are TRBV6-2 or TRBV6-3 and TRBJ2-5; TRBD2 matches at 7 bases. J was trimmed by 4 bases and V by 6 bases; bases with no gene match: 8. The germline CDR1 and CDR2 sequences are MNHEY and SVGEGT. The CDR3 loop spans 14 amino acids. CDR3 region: CASSSSGFGETQYF. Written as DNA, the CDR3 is TGTGCCAGCAGCTCTAGCGGTTTCGGAGAGACCCAGTACTTC.

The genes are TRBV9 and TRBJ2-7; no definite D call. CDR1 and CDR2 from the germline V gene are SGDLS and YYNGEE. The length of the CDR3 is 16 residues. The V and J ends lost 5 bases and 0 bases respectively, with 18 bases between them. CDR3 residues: CASSDKPWPPSYEQYF. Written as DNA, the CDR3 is TGTGCCAGCAGTGACAAGCCCTGGCCACCCTCCTACGAGCAGTACTTC.

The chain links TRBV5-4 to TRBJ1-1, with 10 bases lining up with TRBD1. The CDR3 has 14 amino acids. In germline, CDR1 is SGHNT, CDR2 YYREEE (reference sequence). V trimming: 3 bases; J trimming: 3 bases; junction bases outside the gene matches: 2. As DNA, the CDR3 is TGTGCCAGCAGCTCCGGACAGGGGGACACTGAAGCTTTCTTT. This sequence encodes CASSSGQGDTEAFF.

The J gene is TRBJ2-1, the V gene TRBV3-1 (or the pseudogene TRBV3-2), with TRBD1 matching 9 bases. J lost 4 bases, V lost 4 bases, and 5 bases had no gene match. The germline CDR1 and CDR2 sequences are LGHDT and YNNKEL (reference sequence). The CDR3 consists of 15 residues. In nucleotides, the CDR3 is TGTGCCAGCAGCCCGCCGGGACAGGGATACAATGAGCAGTTCTTC. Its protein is CASSPPGQGYNEQFF.

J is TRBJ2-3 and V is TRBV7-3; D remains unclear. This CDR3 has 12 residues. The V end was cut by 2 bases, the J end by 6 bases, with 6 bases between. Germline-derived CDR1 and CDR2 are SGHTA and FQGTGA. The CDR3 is CASSLLSDTQYF. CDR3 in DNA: TGTGCCAGCAGCTTATTATCGGATACGCAGTATTTT.

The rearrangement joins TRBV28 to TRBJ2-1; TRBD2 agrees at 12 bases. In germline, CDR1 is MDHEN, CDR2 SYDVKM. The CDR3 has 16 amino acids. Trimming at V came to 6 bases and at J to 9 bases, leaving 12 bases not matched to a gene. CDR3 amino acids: CASRFRLAGDRGEQFF. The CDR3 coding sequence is TGTGCCAGCAGGTTCCGACTAGCGGGAGATCGGGGTGAGCAGTTCTTC.

CDR3 nucleotide sequence: TGTGCCAGCAGTCGAAACCCGGGACAGGGGCCGCTAATTGGCAATCAGCCCCAGCATTTT. Encoded protein: CASSRNPGQGPLIGNQPQHF. This rearrangement joins TRBV6-6 to TRBJ1-5; 10 bases line up with TRBD1. The CDR3 spans 20 residues. From germline, CDR1 is MNHNY and CDR2 SVGAGI (reference sequence). V trimming: 5 bases; J trimming: 2 bases; junction bases outside the gene matches: 18.

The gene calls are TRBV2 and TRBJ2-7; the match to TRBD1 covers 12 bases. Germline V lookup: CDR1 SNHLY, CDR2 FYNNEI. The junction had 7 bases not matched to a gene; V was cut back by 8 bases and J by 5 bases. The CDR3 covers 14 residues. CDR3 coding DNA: TGTGCCAGCGGGGACAGGGGGCGCGAGCACGAGCAGTACTTC. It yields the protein CASGDRGREHEQYF.

The CDR3 DNA follows: TGTGCCAGTGGGACTAGCGATGAGACCCAGTACTTC. Residues: CASGTSDETQYF. The J gene is TRBJ2-5, the V gene TRBV12-3 or TRBV12-4, with TRBD2 matching over 10 bases. V lost 9 bases and J lost 5; bases outside the gene matches: 3. The CDR3 runs to 12 residues.

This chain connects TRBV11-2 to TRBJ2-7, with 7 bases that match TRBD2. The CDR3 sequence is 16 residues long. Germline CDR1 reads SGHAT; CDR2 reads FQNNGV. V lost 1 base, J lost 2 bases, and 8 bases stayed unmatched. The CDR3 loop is CASSLGDYRGAYEQYF. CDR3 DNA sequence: TGTGCCAGCAGCTTAGGGGATTACCGGGGGGCCTACGAGCAGTACTTC.